This T cell receptor beta chain was retrieved from a study of cytomegalovirus exposure and HLA in healthy donors. The PCR employed 60 Vbeta primers together with 13 Jbeta primers. Profiling relied on immunoSEQ multiplex PCR, and the TCRdb table lists in-frame clones only, not all of them. Of around 97,000 clones in the sample, around 81% were seen once. The CDR3 totals 14 residues. Germline V gene data show CDR1 as SGDLS and CDR2 as YYNGEE. Unmatched junction bases numbered 5, after V lost 3 bases and J lost 4 bases. Sequences were obtained from PBMCs. The chain has TRBV9 and TRBJ1-2; TRBD1 agrees at 8 bases. The sequence was collected from a man between 35 and 55 years old in good health and CMV-seropositive. CDR3: CASSASDRAYGYTF. CDR3 DNA sequence: TGTGCCAGCAGCGCTTCGGACAGGGCCTATGGCTACACCTTC.